Following are 2 T cell receptor beta chains from one sample sequenced in a study of T cells after yellow fever vaccination. TCRdb ran MiXCR on the 5' RACE reads and lists one entry per CDR3 protein. The table has fewer than 350,000 distinct CDR3 sequences, around 4.4% seen once. This specimen consisted of PBMCs, obtained 15 days after the yellow fever booster vaccination. The receptors were sampled from a man between 18 and 29 years old who received the YFV17D yellow fever vaccine.

This clonotype was recorded a few times. The rearrangement uses TRBV7-8 and TRBJ1-2; a weak D match, TRBD1 (6 bases). The CDR3 has 13 amino acids. Germline CDR1 reads SGHVS; CDR2 reads FQNEAQ. Trimming cost V 0 bases and J 8 bases, with 10 bases left between them. CDR3 amino acids: CASSLAEQGGYTF. In DNA, the CDR3 is TGTGCCAGCAGCTTAGCTGAACAGGGCGGCTACACCTTC.

J is TRBJ2-7 and V is TRBV6-6, with a tentative D call TRBD2 (5 bases). V was trimmed by 6 bases and J by 7 bases, leaving 10 bases between them. CDR3 length: 11 amino acids. Germline values: CDR1 MNHNY, CDR2 SVGAGI (reference sequence). This CDR3 reads CASRNRGEQYV. CDR3 DNA sequence: TGTGCCAGCAGAAACCGGGGTGAGCAGTACGTC.